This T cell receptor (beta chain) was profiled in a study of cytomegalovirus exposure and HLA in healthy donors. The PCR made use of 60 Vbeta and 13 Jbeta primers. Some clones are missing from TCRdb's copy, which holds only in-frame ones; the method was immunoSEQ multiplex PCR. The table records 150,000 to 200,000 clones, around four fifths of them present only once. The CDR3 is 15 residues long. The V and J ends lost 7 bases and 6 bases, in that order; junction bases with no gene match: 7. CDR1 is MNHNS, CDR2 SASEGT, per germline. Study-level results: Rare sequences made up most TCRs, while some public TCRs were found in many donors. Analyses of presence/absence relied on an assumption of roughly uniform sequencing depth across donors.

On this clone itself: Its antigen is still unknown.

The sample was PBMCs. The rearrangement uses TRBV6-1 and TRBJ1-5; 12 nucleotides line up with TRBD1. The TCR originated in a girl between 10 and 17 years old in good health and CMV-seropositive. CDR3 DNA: TGTGCCAGCATTACCGGGACAGGGGGCGGTCAGCCCCAGCATTTT. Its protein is CASITGTGGGQPQHF.